Reported below is one TCR beta chain. This sample is part of a study of cytomegalovirus exposure and HLA in healthy donors. Both 60 Vbeta primers and 13 Jbeta primers went into the PCR. Sequencing used immunoSEQ multiplex PCR; TCRdb keeps in-frame clones, though not all of them. This table holds under 60,000 clones, 77% found once. V gave up 3 bases and J gave up 7 bases, with 15 bases separating them. This CDR3 has 14 amino acids. The V call is TRBV23-1, the J call TRBJ1-2; possible D gene TRBD1, 5 bases. TRBV23-1 is classed as an ORF, of uncertain function. The sequence derives from a woman between 40 and 50 years old in good health and CMV-seropositive. The sequencing input was PBMCs. CDR3 region: CASSQQGGIIGYTF. CDR3 DNA: TGCGCCAGCAGTCAGCAGGGAGGGATTATTGGCTACACCTTC.